The 18 T cell receptor beta chains listed next were all sequenced from one sample in a study of cytomegalovirus exposure and HLA in healthy donors. PCR employed 60 Vbeta and 13 Jbeta primers. Profiling relied on immunoSEQ multiplex PCR, and the TCRdb table lists in-frame clones only, not all of them. The sample holds about 120,000 clones, under 85% seen once. Sequences were obtained from PBMCs. The source is a man aged 18 to 30 in good health and CMV-seropositive.

The V call is TRBV20-1, the J call TRBJ1-2, with 7 nucleotides matching TRBD1. The CDR3 extends over 11 amino acids. Trimming cost V 8 bases and J 8 bases; bases outside gene matches: 8. Germline V lookup: CDR1 DFQATT, CDR2 SNEGSKA (reference sequence). The CDR3 DNA sequence: TGCAGTTACAGGGGATTGAGAGGCTACACCTTC. It translates to CSYRGLRGYTF.

The rearrangement uses TRBV6-1 and TRBJ1-4; D might be TRBD1 (6 bases). The CDR3 consists of 14 residues. Germline V gene sequence: CDR1 MNHNS, CDR2 SASEGT. Trimming pared 7 bases from V and 5 bases from J, leaving 14 bases between. CDR3 sequence reads: CASTRRTENEKLFF. The CDR3 region has the DNA TGTGCCAGCACACGAAGGACAGAAAATGAAAAACTGTTTTTT.

This clone was seen only a few times. V usage is TRBV5-6 and J usage is TRBJ1-1, with D maybe TRBD1 (5 bases). CDR1 is SGHDT, CDR2 YYEEEE, per germline. V was shortened by 4 bases and J by 3 bases, with 7 bases between the two germline ends. The CDR3 extends over 12 amino acids. CDR3 bases: TGTGCCAGCAGCCGGGGGGACACTGAAGCTTTCTTT. Protein: CASSRGDTEAFF. The variable domain in full, with the rest retrieved from reference TRBV5-6 and TRBJ1-1, is DAGVTQSPTHLIKTRGQQVTLRCSPKSGHDTVSWYQQALGQGPQFIFQYYEEEERQRGNFPDRFSGHQFPNYSSELNVNALLLGDSALYLCASSRGDTEAFFGQGTRLTVV.

The J gene is TRBJ2-1, the V gene TRBV28, with D maybe TRBD1 (5 bases). V was cut by 7 bases and J by 3 bases, with 19 bases left in between. This CDR3 has 16 residues. CDR1 MDHEN and CDR2 SYDVKM come from the germline V gene. The CDR3 bases are TGTGCCAGCACCCCCCTGGAGACAGACCTCTACAATGAGCAGTTCTTC. It yields the protein CASTPLETDLYNEQFF.

The chain carries TRBV21-1 and TRBJ2-5; the DNA was not used to check the table's D call, TRBD1. TRBV21-1 is described as a pseudogene. The CDR3 totals 15 residues. The CDR3 nucleotides are TGTGCCAGCAGCAAGGAACAGGGAGACGGAGAGACCCAGTACTTC. Translation gives CASSKEQGDGETQYF.

The chain carries TRBV25-1 and TRBJ1-2, with D hard to call. V was trimmed by 8 bases and J by 4 bases, leaving 14 bases between them. Per the germline V gene, CDR1 is MGHDK and CDR2 is SYGVNS. The CDR3 spans 13 residues. This chain's CDR3 is CASSAPSGYGYTF. Written as DNA, the CDR3 is TGTGCCAGCTCTGCCCCGAGCGGCTATGGCTACACCTTC.

In this sample, this clone turned up a few times. The chain recombines TRBV6-6 with TRBJ2-5; possible D gene TRBD1, 6 bases. Looked up from germline, CDR1 is MNHNY and CDR2 is SVGAGI (reference sequence). CDR3 length: 11 amino acids. Deletions cut 6 bases from V and 7 bases from J, with 9 bases between. The CDR3 loop is CASSRGGTQYF. The DNA for the CDR3 is TGTGCCAGCAGCCGAGGGGGGACCCAGTACTTC.

The chain recombines TRBV12-5 with TRBJ1-2; TRBD1 aligns across 7 bases. The CDR3 sequence is 13 residues long. After removal of 7 bases from V and 3 bases from J, the junction contained 5 bases not matched to a gene. Germline loops: CDR1 LGHNT, CDR2 FRNRAP. The CDR3 spells CASEDREDYGYTF. DNA of the CDR3: TGTGCTAGTGAAGACAGGGAGGACTATGGCTACACCTTC.

The chain combines TRBV7-8 with TRBJ1-2; D gene unclear. Germline V CDR1 and CDR2: SGHVS, FQNEAQ. The CDR3 spans 17 residues. V lost 2 bases to trimming and J lost 7 bases, with 23 bases between them. CDR3 nucleotide sequence: TGTGCCAGCAGCTTATTGGCAATAGCTACTCGAGTGGGTGGCTACACCTTC. It encodes CASSLLAIATRVGGYTF.

The chain recombines TRBV5-1 with TRBJ1-1, with 10 bases that match TRBD1. V lost 4 bases to trimming and J lost 2 bases; unmatched junction nucleotides: 5. The CDR3 runs to 15 residues. Germline assignment: CDR1 SGHRS and CDR2 YFSETQ. CDR3 in DNA: TGCGCCAGCAGCCCGGGGACAGGGGATAACACTGAAGCTTTCTTT. This codes for CASSPGTGDNTEAFF.

The chain uses TRBV5-4 and TRBJ1-1; D may be TRBD1 (5 bases). The CDR3 runs to 12 residues. Germline-derived CDR1 and CDR2 are SGHNT and YYREEE (reference sequence). V gave up 7 bases and J gave up 1 base, with 8 bases separating them. CDR3 region: CASWGRNTEAFF. In DNA, the CDR3 is TGTGCCAGCTGGGGCAGGAACACTGAAGCTTTCTTT.

The rearrangement uses TRBV7-3 and TRBJ2-2, with 9 bases identical to TRBD1. This CDR3 is built from 16 residues. Germline loops: CDR1 SGHTA, CDR2 FQGTGA. With 5 bases clipped from V and 1 base from J, the junction kept 5 bases outside the gene matches. The chain's CDR3 is CASSLGGQGNTGELFF. DNA for the CDR3: TGTGCCAGCAGCCTGGGGGGACAGGGGAACACCGGGGAGCTGTTTTTT.

This chain joins TRBV2 and TRBJ2-7; TRBD1 is a possible D gene (6 bases). V was clipped by 2 bases and J by 2 bases, with 10 bases between them. The CDR3 consists of 14 residues. Germline V gene data show CDR1 as SNHLY and CDR2 as FYNNEI. CDR3 coding DNA: TGTGCCAGCAGTGAACAGGGGACGCCCTACGAGCAGTACTTC. The encoded protein is CASSEQGTPYEQYF.

The V call is TRBV7-9, the J call TRBJ2-7; the D gene is possibly TRBD1 (6 bases). The CDR3 sequence is 13 residues long. The germline CDR1 and CDR2 sequences are SEHNR and FQNEAQ (reference sequence). V lost 3 bases, J lost 6 bases, and 12 bases lay in between. CDR3 residues: CASSLGTRVEQYF. The CDR3 region has the DNA TGTGCCAGCAGCTTGGGGACACGTGTCGAGCAGTACTTC.

This CDR3 reads CASSLFPGTEAFF. The CDR3 nucleotides are TGTGCCAGCAGCTTATTCCCGGGGACTGAAGCTTTCTTT. The chain is built from TRBV13 and TRBJ1-1; D is undetermined. Germline lookup yields CDR1 PRHDT and CDR2 FYEKMQ (reference sequence). V lost 2 bases and J lost 5, with 9 bases in between. This CDR3 contains 13 residues. Complete variable domain (other parts from reference TRBV13 and TRBJ1-1): AAGVIQSPRHLIKEKRETATLKCYPIPRHDTVYWYQQGPGQDPQFLISFYEKMQSDKGSIPDRFSAQQFSDYHSELNMSSLELGDSALYFCASSLFPGTEAFFGQGTRLTVV.

This clone has a single count. This chain uses TRBV19 with TRBJ2-7, with D maybe TRBD2 (5 bases). With 5 bases removed from V and 4 bases from J, the gap between germline ends came to 12 bases. The CDR3 extends over 13 amino acids. Per the germline V gene, CDR1 is LNHDA and CDR2 is SQIVND (reference sequence). The CDR3 nucleotides are TGTGCCAGTAGTGAGTCAGAGGGATACGAGCAGTACTTC. It yields the protein CASSESEGYEQYF.

The chain uses TRBV29-1 and TRBJ1-2, with TRBD1 as a possible D gene (5 bases). The CDR3 totals 13 residues. CDR1 and CDR2 from the germline V gene are SQVTM and ANQGSEA. V was clipped by 5 bases and J by 2 bases, with 12 bases between them. The CDR3 DNA follows: TGCAGCGTTTTCACAGGTGCAAACTATGGCTACACCTTC. This encodes CSVFTGANYGYTF.

This clone was observed a handful of times. The V and J genes are TRBV19 and TRBJ2-7; D is perhaps TRBD1 (5 bases). V was shortened by 9 bases and J by 2 bases, with 17 bases between the two germline ends. This CDR3 has 14 residues. Germline V gives CDR1 LNHDA, CDR2 SQIVND (reference sequence). The CDR3 is CASKRFDSAYEQYF. The CDR3 DNA reads as TGTGCCAGCAAGCGATTCGACAGTGCCTACGAGCAGTACTTC.